This T cell receptor beta chain is from a study of blood T cells in healthy people across ages. Points from the study as a whole: Strongly correlated with naive T cell percentage was TCR beta diversity. Naive CD4+ cell counts and diversity both ran higher in long-lived than in aged donors.

This CDR3 contains 11 residues. V lost 5 bases and J lost 11, with 12 bases in between. With a J-beta primer mix and a sample-barcoded 5' primer, a second PCR ran about 7 to 11 cycles. Every sample produced at least 2.5 million CDR3-containing paired-end reads. Via MiXCR, TCRdb re-called the 5' RACE reads, giving one row per CDR3 protein. The table has about a million distinct CDR3 sequences, roughly two fifths seen once. This clonotype has a handful of counts. Antigen unknown. The chain employs TRBV12-3 or TRBV12-4 and TRBJ2-5; the D gene is possibly TRBD1 (6 bases). Source material: blood. This sequence was found in a young man in good health. CDR3 bases: TGTGCCAGCAGTACAGGGATCCAGCAGTACTTC. This gives the protein CASSTGIQQYF.